The 25 T cell receptor beta chains in this list originate from one sample, sequenced in a study of blood T cells in healthy people across ages. Primed by a sample-barcoded 5' primer and a J-beta primer mix, a second PCR proceeded for about 6 to 12 cycles. TCRdb analysed the 5' RACE reads with MiXCR anew, one entry per CDR3 protein. This table has hundreds of thousands of distinct CDR3 sequences, roughly 60% appearing once. Sequenced material: blood. These receptors all come from a young man in good health.

The rearrangement uses TRBV12-3 or TRBV12-4 and TRBJ2-5, with D perhaps TRBD1 or TRBD2 (5 bases each). The CDR3 totals 13 residues. Trimming removed 5 bases at V and 7 bases at J, with 14 bases between. The DNA for the CDR3 is TGTGCCAGCAGTCCCCGGGACGCGAGGACCCAGTACTTC. This encodes CASSPRDARTQYF.

V is TRBV12-3 or TRBV12-4 and J is TRBJ2-7; 9 bases are shared with TRBD2. Trimming at V came to 2 bases and at J to 3 bases, leaving 8 bases not matched to a gene. The CDR3 runs to 16 residues. CDR3 loop: CASSLYNRLADYEQYF. DNA of the CDR3: TGTGCCAGCAGTTTATATAATAGACTAGCGGACTACGAGCAGTACTTC.

V and J are TRBV7-2 and TRBJ2-3; 8 bases are a match to TRBD1. The V gene's germline CDR1 is SGHTA and CDR2 FQGNSA. V lost 7 bases to trimming and J lost 4 bases; unmatched junction nucleotides: 7. This CDR3 comprises 14 residues. The CDR3 nucleotides read TGTGCCAGCACTCCGGGACAGGAGGCAGATACGCAGTATTTT. It yields the protein CASTPGQEADTQYF.

This chain links TRBV2 with TRBJ1-5, with 8 positions matching TRBD1. CDR1 is SNHLY and CDR2 is FYNNEI in the germline V gene. This CDR3 region has 13 residues. Trimming removed 6 bases from V and 7 bases from J; junction bases left unmatched: 5. CDR3 protein: CASRTGEGQPQHF. In DNA, the CDR3 is TGTGCCAGCAGGACAGGGGAGGGCCAGCCCCAGCATTTT.

V and J are TRBV7-8 and TRBJ2-1; TRBD2 matches 10 bases. Germline V gene lookup returns CDR1 SGHVS and CDR2 FQNEAQ. V lost 4 bases and J lost 3; bases outside the gene matches: 6. The CDR3 length is 16 residues. The CDR3 protein is CASSSERGGHYNEQFF. Here the CDR3 DNA reads TGTGCCAGCAGCTCCGAGCGGGGGGGCCACTACAATGAGCAGTTCTTC.

This clonotype was seen repeatedly, ten times or more. The chain recombines TRBV10-3 with TRBJ2-5; D is undetermined. There are 14 residues in the CDR3. The V and J ends lost 4 bases and 1 base respectively, with 10 bases between them. CDR1 is ENHRY, CDR2 SYGVKD, per germline. The CDR3 DNA reads as TGTGCCATCAGTGCCGACGACGGCCAAGAGACCCAGTACTTC. Protein: CAISADDGQETQYF.

Regarding this clonotype: One end of the junction is discordant with germline, which a read error may explain. The chain combines TRBV3-1 with TRBJ1-2; no clear D. The CDR3 consists of 16 residues. In germline, CDR1 is LGHDT, CDR2 YNNKEL (reference sequence). In nucleotides, the CDR3 is TGTGCCAGCAACCAAGGTGGACGCCCCGGCGAGGCTGGCTACACCTTC. Its protein product is CASNQGGRPGEAGYTF. Looking up the rest from reference TRBV3-1 and TRBJ1-2 gives the full variable domain: DTAVSQTPKYLVTQMGNDKSIKCEQNLGHDTMYWYKQDSKKFLKIMFSYNNKELIINETVPNRFSPKSPDKAHLNLHINSLELGDSAVYFCASNQGGRPGEAGYTFGSGTRLTVV.

The chain couples TRBV6-6 to TRBJ2-7, with D unresolved. The CDR3 has 14 residues. V gave up 0 bases and J gave up 6 bases, with 12 bases separating them. Looked up from germline, CDR1 is MNHNY and CDR2 is SVGAGI (reference sequence). The CDR3 DNA follows: TGTGCCAGCAGTTACTCCGGGCTTGGGCCCGAGCAGTACTTC. Its translation is CASSYSGLGPEQYF.

The V and J genes are TRBV29-1 and TRBJ1-2; possibly TRBD1 for D (5 bases). The CDR3 extends over 13 amino acids. Germline V gene data show CDR1 as SQVTM and CDR2 as ANQGSEA. V was shortened by 4 bases and J by 4 bases, with 13 bases between the two germline ends. For the CDR3, the DNA is TGCAGCGTTGGAACGGGACCCCGCTATGGCTACACCTTC. Translation: CSVGTGPRYGYTF.

This clonotype was observed a handful of times. V is TRBV9 and J is TRBJ2-5, with TRBD1 identical over 7 bases. V lost 4 bases and J lost 1; bases outside the gene matches: 4. CDR1 is SGDLS, CDR2 YYNGEE, per germline. CDR3 length equals 14 residues. In DNA, the CDR3 is TGTGCCAGCAGCAGGGGGACAGTCCAAGAGACCCAGTACTTC. Translation gives CASSRGTVQETQYF.

The J gene is TRBJ2-3, the V gene TRBV7-2, with a tentative D call TRBD2 (6 bases). CDR1 and CDR2 from the germline V gene are SGHTA and FQGNSA. This CDR3 is built from 15 residues. Trimming took off 3 bases at V and 7 bases at J, with 17 bases between the two ends. CDR3 sequence: CASSFNTLRGNTQYF. CDR3 sequence (DNA): TGTGCCAGCAGCTTTAACACCTTGCGGGGAAATACGCAGTATTTT.

The CDR3 region has the DNA TGTGCCAGCAGTTCGACCATGAGCTCCTACGAGCAGTACTTC. It yields the protein CASSSTMSSYEQYF. V and J are TRBV28 and TRBJ2-7; D not resolved. V shed 4 bases and J shed 0 bases, with 10 bases lying between them. CDR3 length: 14 residues. Looked up from germline, CDR1 is MDHEN and CDR2 is SYDVKM.

The chain carries TRBV7-2 and TRBJ2-6; no firm D call. The CDR3 extends over 16 amino acids. V shed 2 bases and J shed 0 bases, with 8 bases lying between them. The germline CDR1 and CDR2 sequences are SGHTA and FQGNSA. The CDR3 DNA is TGTGCCAGCAGCTTAAGCCCCCTCTCTGGGGCCAACGTCCTGACTTTC. Translating gives CASSLSPLSGANVLTF.

With respect to this clonotype: At one end, the junction sequence differs from germline, possibly due to a read error. V is TRBV11-2 and J is TRBJ1-2; no clear D gene. The V gene's germline CDR1 is SGHAT and CDR2 FQNNGV. The CDR3 sequence is 15 residues long. CDR3 sequence (DNA): TGTGCCAGCAGCCCCCTGGTCGCGGTACCATATGGCCACACCTTC. It yields the protein CASSPLVAVPYGHTF.

This chain connects TRBV6-5 to TRBJ2-5, with 9 bases that match TRBD2. The CDR3 totals 14 residues. Germline V gives CDR1 MNHEY, CDR2 SVGAGI. Trimming took 8 bases from V and 2 from J; bases not matched to a gene: 6. For the CDR3, the DNA is TGTGCCAGCCACGGGCGGGGGGGACAAGAGACCCAGTACTTC. Translation: CASHGRGGQETQYF.

The chain recombines TRBV4-3 with TRBJ2-1; tentatively, D is TRBD1 (5 bases). CDR1 is LGHNA and CDR2 is YSLEER in the germline V gene. Trimming cost V 1 base and J 9 bases, with 16 bases left between them. CDR3 length: 15 residues. CDR3 DNA: TGCGCCAGCAGCCAAGTGGGGCTGGGGAAGGGTGAGCAGTTCTTC. This gives the protein CASSQVGLGKGEQFF.

The chain employs TRBV7-2 and TRBJ2-5; D not resolved. The V gene lost 5 bases and the J gene lost 7 bases, with 17 bases spanning the gap. CDR3 length: 14 amino acids. Germline assignment: CDR1 SGHTA and CDR2 FQGNSA. The chain's CDR3 is CASSPRFSTGTQYF. The CDR3 nucleotides read TGTGCCAGCAGCCCCCGCTTTTCGACGGGGACCCAGTACTTC.

The gene calls are TRBV20-1 and TRBJ1-5, with a possible D match to TRBD1 (5 bases). The CDR3 spans 15 residues. Trimming left V 6 bases short and J 5 bases short, with 20 bases between. CDR1 DFQATT and CDR2 SNEGSKA come from the germline V gene (reference sequence). The CDR3 nucleotides read TGCAGTGCGGGGGGGAGGGGACGTAGGGATCAGCCCCAGCATTTT. Encoded protein: CSAGGRGRRDQPQHF.

The chain combines TRBV10-3 with TRBJ2-1; tentative D call: TRBD2 (5 bases). This CDR3 contains 14 residues. Germline values: CDR1 ENHRY, CDR2 SYGVKD. The V and J ends lost 2 bases and 7 bases respectively, with 12 bases between them. CDR3: CAISEGIAINEQFF. In nucleotides, the CDR3 is TGTGCCATCAGTGAGGGGATAGCGATTAATGAGCAGTTCTTC.

A single count supports this clonotype. V and J are TRBV12-3 or TRBV12-4 and TRBJ2-1, with TRBD2 matching 8 bases. CDR3 length: 15 amino acids. Trimming took 6 bases from V and 12 from J; bases not matched to a gene: 16. The CDR3 here is CASSAARRGVPWQFF. In DNA form, the CDR3 reads TGTGCCAGCAGCGCAGCGAGGCGGGGGGTCCCGTGGCAGTTCTTC.

The chain carries TRBV6-6 and TRBJ2-3, with D perhaps matching TRBD1 (5 bases). Trimming pared 6 bases from V and 1 base from J, leaving 11 bases between. CDR3 length: 14 residues. Germline V gene sequence: CDR1 MNHNY, CDR2 SVGAGI (reference sequence). Here the CDR3 DNA reads TGTGCCAGCAGCCAAAGCAGGGGCACAGATACGCAGTATTTT. As protein: CASSQSRGTDTQYF.

The chain is built from TRBV7-2 and TRBJ1-6, with 7 bases matching TRBD1. CDR1 SGHTA and CDR2 FQGNSA come from the germline V gene. CDR3 length equals 16 residues. With V trimmed by 3 bases and J by 7 bases, 9 bases remained unmatched. CDR3 coding DNA: TGTGCCAGCAGCTTCCGAGGGGGCAATATGAATTCACCCCTCCACTTT. It is translated as CASSFRGGNMNSPLHF.

The V call is TRBV7-3, the J call TRBJ1-6; 9 bases agree with TRBD1. With 4 bases clipped from V and 10 bases from J, the junction kept 5 bases outside the gene matches. The length of the CDR3 is 14 residues. CDR1 and CDR2 from the germline V gene are SGHTA and FQGTGA. In DNA form, the CDR3 reads TGTGCCAGCAGCTCGGGACAGGGTTACTCACCCCTCCACTTT. Its translation is CASSSGQGYSPLHF.

This chain joins TRBV6-2 or TRBV6-3 and TRBJ2-5; D might be TRBD2 (6 bases). The CDR3 is made up of 14 amino acids. Trimming removed 2 bases at V and 4 bases at J, with 11 bases between. The germline gives CDR1 MNHEY, CDR2 SVGEGT. The CDR3 region has the DNA TGTGCCAGCAGTTACCTGGAGGGGATAGAGACCCAGTACTTC. Translated, it gives CASSYLEGIETQYF.

The chain employs TRBV4-3 and TRBJ2-3, with 13 bases identical to TRBD2. The V gene end was trimmed by 4 bases and the J gene end by 7 bases; junction bases not matched to a gene: 8. Germline CDR1 reads LGHNA; CDR2 reads YSLEER. The CDR3 extends over 16 amino acids. The CDR3 nucleotides are TGCGCCAGCAGCCGCCTGACTAGCGGGGGGTCCTATACGCAGTATTTT. Its translation is CASSRLTSGGSYTQYF.